This TCR beta chain was recovered during a study of tumor-infiltrating lymphocytes in glioblastoma multiforme. Study-level results: The TCR and somatic mutation analysis included just one glioblastoma patient.

The germline V gene encodes CDR1 SGHVS and CDR2 FQNEAQ. V gave up 3 bases and J gave up 0 bases, with 4 bases separating them. This CDR3 spans 13 amino acids. Multiple V-beta primers and a C-beta primer amplified TCRB from RNA. TCRB cDNA was made from 0.5 ug total RNA. These TCRB libraries lack any described unique molecular identifiers. TCRdb recomputed calls from the multiplex PCR reads with MiXCR, one row per CDR3 protein. This sample carries about 9,600 distinct CDR3 sequences, about 70% of them seen once, and the ten largest clones take less than 65%. In its sample, this clonotype was seen many times. Its antigen is as yet unknown.

V and J are TRBV7-8 and TRBJ2-3; D not certain. Source material: brain tumor tissue. The sequence derives from a male donor with glioblastoma. The CDR3 bases are TGTGCCAGCAGCTTTGGGAGCACAGATACGCAGTATTTT. It encodes CASSFGSTDTQYF. Complete variable domain (other parts from reference TRBV7-8 and TRBJ2-3): GAGVSQSPRYKVAKRGQDVALRCDPISGHVSLFWYQQALGQGPEFLTYFQNEAQLDKSGLPSDRFFAERPEGSVSTLKIQRTQQEDSAVYLCASSFGSTDTQYFGPGTRLTVL.